These T cell receptor beta chains were read from a single sample in a study of post-analysis software for immune sequencing data. TCRdb analysed the PCR reads with MiXCR anew, one entry per CDR3 protein. Among 750,000 to 950,000 distinct CDR3 sequences listed, about 57% were seen once. The sequenced sample consisted of blood. Receptor source: a girl aged 5 to 17 with multiple sclerosis. The conserved cysteine and the conserved F or W are not part of the CDR3 here. Each record gives: CDR3 protein, J gene, CDR3 length, V gene.

cdr3_aa: ASSLMQAGTSSYNEQF
j_call: TRBJ2-1
cdr3_length: 16
v_call: TRBV18

cdr3_aa: ASSAWGADGYT
j_call: TRBJ1-2
cdr3_length: 11
v_call: TRBV7-3

cdr3_aa: ASRQSYNEQF
j_call: TRBJ2-1
cdr3_length: 10
v_call: TRBV6-4

cdr3_aa: SVDPWRTSQRETQY
j_call: TRBJ2-5
cdr3_length: 14
v_call: TRBV29-1

cdr3_aa: ASSEMTSGRIGTDTQY
j_call: TRBJ2-3
cdr3_length: 16
v_call: TRBV10-2

cdr3_aa: SASSGRGHNEQY
j_call: NA
cdr3_length: 12
v_call: TRBV20-1

cdr3_aa: ASSFRSGLADNEQF
j_call: TRBJ2-1
cdr3_length: 14
v_call: TRBV7-9

cdr3_aa: SAYLAFGTADEQF
j_call: TRBJ2-1
cdr3_length: 13
v_call: TRBV20-1

cdr3_aa: ASHSWRTPSSYEQY
j_call: TRBJ2-7
cdr3_length: 14
v_call: TRBV7-3

cdr3_aa: ASSIRTGGGLYNEQF
j_call: TRBJ2-1
cdr3_length: 15
v_call: TRBV6-5

cdr3_aa: SALKLAGVSYEQY
j_call: TRBJ2-7
cdr3_length: 13
v_call: TRBV29-1

cdr3_aa: ASSRDGQNTEAF
j_call: TRBJ1-1
cdr3_length: 12
v_call: TRBV9

cdr3_aa: SARLLAGDSGANVLT
j_call: TRBJ2-6
cdr3_length: 15
v_call: TRBV20-1

cdr3_aa: ASSYRTLAWTKNIQY
j_call: TRBJ2-4
cdr3_length: 15
v_call: TRBV11-2

cdr3_aa: SVVFYASGRDISYNEQF
j_call: TRBJ2-1
cdr3_length: 17
v_call: TRBV29-1

cdr3_aa: SARDLAGTYEQY
j_call: NA
cdr3_length: 12
v_call: TRBV20-1

cdr3_aa: ASDRTGAGYQETQY
j_call: TRBJ2-5
cdr3_length: 14
v_call: TRBV19

cdr3_aa: AISEPTSGILNTQY
j_call: TRBJ2-3
cdr3_length: 14
v_call: TRBV10-3

cdr3_aa: ASTNVRGGETQY
j_call: TRBJ2-5
cdr3_length: 12
v_call: TRBV6-5

cdr3_aa: SANAHGGSFSYEQY
j_call: TRBJ2-7
cdr3_length: 14
v_call: TRBV20-1

cdr3_aa: ASSQEVVGAGVPYEQY
j_call: TRBJ2-7
cdr3_length: 16
v_call: TRBV4-1

cdr3_aa: SARDPVAGTQSGCT
j_call: TRBJ1-2
cdr3_length: 14
v_call: TRBV20-1